This T cell receptor (beta chain) was documented in a study of shared clonotypes between healthy human individuals (dated by TCRdb to 2018 to 2020). Study-wide context: The cohort included a few men and a couple of women between 18 and 49 years of age. For each donor, CD4 naive and CD4 memory were each given three plates, CD8 naive was given two plates, and CD8 memory was given one plate. To estimate repertoire size and how much clonotype sharing occurs between individuals, the study deeply sequenced the blood TCR repertoires of about 5 healthy adults. Different laboratories and diverse techniques were used to prepare libraries and sequence TCR repertoires, to increase sequencing depth and limit assay-specific biases. Each donor's leukapheresis produced roughly between roughly 0.94 and 9.5 billion PBMCs.

Using the deep immunoSEQ assay, TCR CDR3 regions were amplified from genomic DNA by multiplex PCR. Extracted genomic DNA from each cell subset was spread evenly across all wells of several immunoSEQ 96-well plates, with each plate serving as a replicate. For sorted subsets, 200 to 250 ng of genomic DNA, equivalent to some 30,000 T cell genomes, went into each replicate PCR. The purified libraries were quantified using a Qubit 3.0 fluorometer, sized with a Bioanalyzer 2100, and then quantified again using the KAPA Library Quantification kit. Every immunoSEQ 96-well plate was sequenced on a dedicated single-read 150-cycle Illumina NextSeq 550 flow cell. The source study handled its data this way. Because the immunoSEQ output included only junctional sequences and no quality scores, the filtering could not be the same as the filtering used for full-length reads. Sequences were annotated with PyIR, a Python wrapper for IgBLAST v1.9, using IMGT germline references to assign V/J genes and CDR3. Any read was removed if the V/J assignment was weak (E-value above 1e-6), the CDR3 was missing, or the read contained stop codons, out-of-frame junctions, or ambiguous translated residues. A V3J clonotype was defined by an identical inferred V gene, J gene, and CDR3 amino acid sequence. To compute the percentage overlap between repertoires, the number of shared unique clonotypes was divided by the size of the smaller repertoire. Richness of each repertoire was evaluated using RTK rarefaction, the Chao1 estimator, and Recon v2.1 estimates of unobserved clonotypes. Generation probabilities were computed with OLGA for all TCRbeta clonotypes obtained by the gDNA method from several donors. TCRdb mirrors the immuneACCESS table, restricted to in-frame sequences. Some clones are absent from its copies; in checked studies, under half trace to an unresolved V gene, and the reason for the others is unknown. That table furnishes V, J and clone size, whereas the DNA furnished D and trimming. Across this sample there are hundreds of thousands of clones, with 90% to 96% seen only once. Less than 0.06% of the sample is in the top ten clones.

Worth noting for this clone: Its antigen specificity is not known. Base qualities are not recorded, but no much larger clone differs from it by a single base.

The donors were healthy, HIV-negative adults who had no recently reported acute infections or vaccinations. All donors were Caucasian adults living in Nashville, Tennessee, USA. CD4+ T cells were enriched by magnetic negative selection; naive cells were then positively selected on CD45RA, and the negative fraction formed the memory subset. After blood collection by leukapheresis, PBMCs were isolated using Ficoll-Histopaque density gradient centrifugation and then cryopreserved in the vapor phase of liquid nitrogen. Purity and quantity of every magnetically sorted T cell population were checked by analytical flow cytometry. From each sorted fraction, genomic DNA was isolated and quantified by UV absorbance on a Nanodrop 2000c. Overall study outcomes, separate from this receptor: Only blood was sampled, and tissue TCR repertoires likely differ from those in blood. Roughly 5% of naive CD4, 3.5% of naive CD8, 2.3% of memory CD4, and about 0.4% of memory CD8 clonotypes were shared across several donors. Estimated clonotype richness was generally larger for naive than for memory subsets. Because the study included a small number of donors, the genetic and exposure-history diversity represented was limited. Pairwise subsampling led to the expectation that sequencing depth would affect the degree of clonotype sharing among donors. Even with the large sequencing depth, rarefaction of the sorted-subset datasets indicated that sequencing was incomplete. Clonotypes shared by all four sorted-subset donors showed higher generation probabilities than non-shared clonotypes.

V is shortened by 5 bases, J by 4 bases, and the region joining them spans 16 bases. The germline V gene supplies CDR1 MDHEN and CDR2 SYDVKM. From cysteine to phenylalanine, the CDR3 is 15 amino acids long. CDR3 DNA only is kept here, 45 bases in frame from base 1. Sequencing used naive CD4+ T cells sorted from blood. Read against the paper, the sample's cell subset or site label means: CD45RA+ positively selected. This chain joins TRBV28 to TRBJ2-3; TRBD1 is possibly the D segment (6 matching bases). This TCR derives from a woman younger than 45 in good health. CDR3 loop: CASSVGHFFADTQYF. The base sequence is TGTGCCAGCAGTGTGGGACATTTTTTTGCAGATACGCAGTATTTT.